The rows below give T cell receptor beta chains drawn from one sample of a study of vaccination effects on CD4 cells after COVID-19. TCRdb's copy holds only in-frame clones and misses some; the assay was immunoSEQ multiplex PCR. This repertoire shows more than 60,000 clones, 70% to 75% found once; its top ten account for about 2%. Antigens of these TCRs are unknown. The source material was CD4+ T cells from PBMCs cultured without peptide, sampled after COVID-19 vaccination. Source of these receptors: a human donor who received a COVID-19 vaccine. Both conserved end residues are part of each CDR3. The order of the fields is D gene, J gene, clone size, V gene, CDR3 DNA, CDR3 protein. A D gene is named only where the DNA matches it firmly. Clone size is not always given. Where it is, it says once, few, many or a class for expanded clones.

>-|TRBJ2-5|-|TRBV7-2
TGTGCCAGCAGCTCGTCCGGCCCTCAAGAGACCCAGTACTTC
CASSSSGPQETQYF
>-|TRBJ2-6|-|TRBV2
TGTGCCAGCAGTGAAAACCCCCAGGCTGGGGCCAACGTCCTGACTTTC
CASSENPQAGANVLTF
>-|TRBJ2-1|few|TRBV7-6
TGTGCCAGCAGCTTCGACAGTGCCCCCTACAATGAGCAGTTCTTC
CASSFDSAPYNEQFF
>-|TRBJ1-1|-|TRBV6-2/TRBV6-3
TGTGCCAGCAGTGACCCCGGGACGGCGAACACTGAAGCTTTCTTT
CASSDPGTANTEAFF
>TRBD2|TRBJ2-5|-|TRBV2
TGTGCCAGCAGTGACCAACTAGCGGGGGCGGGGGAGACCCAGTACTTC
CASSDQLAGAGETQYF
>-|TRBJ1-4|-|TRBV6-5
TGTGCCAGCAGGCGGCAGACTAATGAAAAACTGTTTTTT
CASRRQTNEKLFF
>-|TRBJ2-3|-|TRBV6-5
TGTGCCAGCAAATGGGGAACCGGCACAGATACGCAGTATTTT
CASKWGTGTDTQYF
>TRBD2|TRBJ2-5|-|TRBV7-2
TGTGCCAGCAGCTTAATTTTGCGGGGGGGGCGGCAAGAGACCCAGTACTTC
CASSLILRGGRQETQYF
>-|TRBJ1-3|-|TRBV27
TGTGCCAGCAGTCTGAAGGGCTCTGGAAACACCATATATTTT
CASSLKGSGNTIYF
>TRBD2|TRBJ2-3|-|TRBV5-1
TGCGCCAGCAGCTTGGATAGCGGGGGCGAGGCGCAGTATTTT
CASSLDSGGEAQYF
>-|TRBJ1-1|-|TRBV15
TGTGCCACCAGCAGAGCCTACACTGAAGCTTTCTTT
CATSRAYTEAFF
>TRBD1|TRBJ2-5|-|TRBV20-1
TGCAGTGCTAGTTCAGGGGGCAGGGAGACCCAGTACTTC
CSASSGGRETQYF
>-|TRBJ2-5|-|TRBV28
TGTGCCAGCACCACAGGGTGGAAGGTGGAGACCCAGTACTTC
CASTTGWKVETQYF
>TRBD2|TRBJ2-5|-|TRBV6-2/TRBV6-3
TGTGCCAGCAGTCCCGACTTAGCGGGGGGGCAGGAGACCCAGTACTTC
CASSPDLAGGQETQYF
>TRBD1|TRBJ2-5|-|TRBV7-8
TGTGCCAGCAGCTCTCCACTCGACAGGGGCCAAGAGACCCAGTACTTC
CASSSPLDRGQETQYF
>-|TRBJ1-6|-|TRBV7-2
TGTGCCAGCAGCTTAGTGGGCCCCGGGGGCGATTCACCCCTCCACTTT
CASSLVGPGGDSPLHF
>-|TRBJ2-3|-|TRBV18
TGTGCCAGCTCACCAAGGATGGCAGATACGCAGTATTTT
CASSPRMADTQYF
>TRBD1|TRBJ1-6|-|TRBV19
TGTGCCAGTAGTATTGGACAGGGCTTTAATTCACCCCTCCACTTT
CASSIGQGFNSPLHF
>-|TRBJ2-1|-|TRBV18
TGTGCCAGCTCTCCTCAGACTGGGGACAATGAGCAGTTCTTC
CASSPQTGDNEQFF
>-|TRBJ2-2|-|TRBV7-9
TGTGCCAGCAGCTTAGTTGGGCAGGCAAACACCGGGGAGCTGTTTTTT
CASSLVGQANTGELFF
>-|TRBJ1-2|-|TRBV5-4
TGTGCCAGCAGCCCCGGGGCAGTGGGGGCGCCTGGCTACACCTTC
CASSPGAVGAPGYTF
>-|TRBJ2-2|-|TRBV7-2
TGTGCCAGCCCGAAAACCCCCGGACAGAACACCGGGGAGCTGTTTTTT
CASPKTPGQNTGELFF
>-|TRBJ2-2|-|TRBV28
TGTGCCAGCAGTTTAACGAACACCGGGGAGCTGTTTTTT
CASSLTNTGELFF
>TRBD1|TRBJ2-1|few|TRBV18
TGTGCCAGCTCACCGGCACAACAGGGGAGAGCCCAGTTCTTC
CASSPAQQGRAQFF
>-|TRBJ1-1|-|TRBV18
TGTGCCAGCTCACCACAACCGGAGGTCGAGGAAGCTTTCTTT
CASSPQPEVEEAFF
>TRBD1|TRBJ1-1|few|TRBV27
TGTGCCAGCAGTCCCGGACAGGGGGCTTTGATGAACACTGAAGCTTTCTTT
CASSPGQGALMNTEAFF
>TRBD1|TRBJ2-5|-|TRBV5-1
TGCGCCAGCGGAACAACAGGGGGCACAGAGACCCAGTACTTC
CASGTTGGTETQYF
>-|TRBJ1-1|-|TRBV5-1
TGCGCCAGCAGCCCGATTATAAACACTGAAGCTTTCTTT
CASSPIINTEAFF
>TRBD1|TRBJ1-5|few|TRBV19
TGTGCCAGTAGTGCCTCGGGACAGGGGATGTGGAGCAATCAGCCCCAGCATTTT
CASSASGQGMWSNQPQHF
>-|TRBJ2-3|-|TRBV6-4
TGTGCCAGCAGTGACGGCGGGGGCACAGATACGCAGTATTTT
CASSDGGGTDTQYF
>TRBD1|TRBJ2-1|-|TRBV5-1
TGCGCCAGCTCCCTAAACAGGGGGGCCTCCTACAATGAGCAGTTCTTC
CASSLNRGASYNEQFF
>-|TRBJ2-3|-|TRBV24-1
TGTGCCACCAGTGATGCTGGGACTTTCACAGATACGCAGTATTTT
CATSDAGTFTDTQYF
>-|TRBJ2-3|-|TRBV2
TGTGCCAGCAGTGAAGTCTACTGGCAGAGCACAGATACGCAGTATTTT
CASSEVYWQSTDTQYF
>TRBD1|TRBJ1-3|-|TRBV4-1
TGCGCCAGCAGCAAGGGACAGGATCCCTCTGGAAACACCATATATTTT
CASSKGQDPSGNTIYF